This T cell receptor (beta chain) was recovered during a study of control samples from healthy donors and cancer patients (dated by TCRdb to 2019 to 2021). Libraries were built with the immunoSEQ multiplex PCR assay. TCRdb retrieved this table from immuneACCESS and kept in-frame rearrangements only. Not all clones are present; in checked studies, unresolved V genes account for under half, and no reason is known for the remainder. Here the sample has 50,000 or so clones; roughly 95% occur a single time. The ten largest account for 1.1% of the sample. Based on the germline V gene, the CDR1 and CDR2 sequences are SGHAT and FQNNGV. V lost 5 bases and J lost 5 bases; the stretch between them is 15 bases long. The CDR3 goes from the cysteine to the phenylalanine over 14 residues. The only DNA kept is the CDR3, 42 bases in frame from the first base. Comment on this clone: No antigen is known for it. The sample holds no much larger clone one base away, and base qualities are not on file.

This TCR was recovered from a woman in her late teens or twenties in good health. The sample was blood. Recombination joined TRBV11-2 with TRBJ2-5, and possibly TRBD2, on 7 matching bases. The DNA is TGTGCCAGCAGCCGAGGGGGGACTATCGAGACCCAGTACTTC. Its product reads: CASSRGGTIETQYF.